The clone carrying this TCR beta chain was observed a few times. Its antigen is undetermined. Cells sorted as Tregs were CD4+, CD25+ and CD127-/low. Broader study findings: The larger-cohort validation was restricted to a single TCR beta V-J rearrangement rather than whole repertoires. Tumor memory CD4+ T cell TCR gene usage was found to cluster with blood and lymph node memory CD4+ cells and with lymph node naive CD4+ cells. Tumor Tregs overlapped most with tumor, then blood, naive CD4+ cells.

Semi-nested PCR with Nested Universal Primer A followed constant-region reverse priming of full-length variable regions. One entry per CDR3 protein results from TCRdb running MiXCR on the 5' RACE reads. This table holds approximately 60,000 distinct CDR3 sequences, more than 20% found once. V was clipped by 4 bases and J by 8 bases; unmatched bases: 12. Germline V gene data show CDR1 as DFQATT and CDR2 as SNEGSKA (reference sequence). CDR3 length: 14 residues. The V call is TRBV20-1, the J call TRBJ1-2; 8 nucleotides line up with TRBD1. Material: tumor-infiltrating Tregs sorted from the breast tumor. This TCR derives from a female donor with breast cancer. CDR3 DNA sequence: TGCAGTGCTATCTCCCGGGACAGGTACGGCGGCTACACCTTC. This translates into CSAISRDRYGGYTF.